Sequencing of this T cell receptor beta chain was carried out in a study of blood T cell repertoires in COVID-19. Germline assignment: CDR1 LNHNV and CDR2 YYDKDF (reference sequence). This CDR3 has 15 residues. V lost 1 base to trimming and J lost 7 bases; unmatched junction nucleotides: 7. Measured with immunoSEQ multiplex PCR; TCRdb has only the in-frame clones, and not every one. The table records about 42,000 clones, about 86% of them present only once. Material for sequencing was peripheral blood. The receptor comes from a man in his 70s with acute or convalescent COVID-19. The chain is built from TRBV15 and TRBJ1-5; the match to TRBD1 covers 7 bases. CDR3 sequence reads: CATSRGDSLYQPQHF. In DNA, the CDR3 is TGTGCCACCAGCAGAGGGGACAGTCTATACCAGCCCCAGCATTTT.